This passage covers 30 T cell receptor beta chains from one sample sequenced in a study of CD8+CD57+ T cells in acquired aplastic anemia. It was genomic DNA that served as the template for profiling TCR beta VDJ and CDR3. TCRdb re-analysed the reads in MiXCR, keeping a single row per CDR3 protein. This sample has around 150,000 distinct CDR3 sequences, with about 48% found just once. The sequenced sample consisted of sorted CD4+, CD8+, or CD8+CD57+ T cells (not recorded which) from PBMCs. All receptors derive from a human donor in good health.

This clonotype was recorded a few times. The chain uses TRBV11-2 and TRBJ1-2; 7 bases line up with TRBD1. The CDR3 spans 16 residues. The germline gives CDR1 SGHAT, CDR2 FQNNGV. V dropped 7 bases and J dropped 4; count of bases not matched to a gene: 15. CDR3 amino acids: CASTLNREQGTYGYTF. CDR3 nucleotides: TGTGCCAGCACCCTGAACCGGGAACAGGGGACCTATGGCTACACCTTC. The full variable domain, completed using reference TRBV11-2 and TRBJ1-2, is EAGVAQSPRYKIIEKRQSVAFWCNPISGHATLYWYQQILGQGPKLLIQFQNNGVVDDSQLPKDRFSAERLKGVDSTLKIQPAKLEDSAVYLCASTLNREQGTYGYTFGSGTRLTVV.

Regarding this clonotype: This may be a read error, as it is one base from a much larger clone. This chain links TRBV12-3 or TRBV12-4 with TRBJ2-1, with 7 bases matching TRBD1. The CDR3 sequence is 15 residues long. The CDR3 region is CASSPGQTLGNERFF. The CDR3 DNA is TGTGCCAGCAGCCCGGGACAGACCTTGGGCAATGAGCGGTTCTTC.

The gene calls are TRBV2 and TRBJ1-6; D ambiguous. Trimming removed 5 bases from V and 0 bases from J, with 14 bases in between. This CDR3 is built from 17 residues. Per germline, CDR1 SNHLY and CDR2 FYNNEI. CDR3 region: CASSRRSLSSYNSPLHF. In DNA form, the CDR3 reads TGTGCCAGCAGTCGCAGGTCCCTTAGCTCCTATAATTCACCCCTCCACTTT.

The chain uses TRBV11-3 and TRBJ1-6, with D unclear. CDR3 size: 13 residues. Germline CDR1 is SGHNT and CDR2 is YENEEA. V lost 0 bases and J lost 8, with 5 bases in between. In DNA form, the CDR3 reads TGTGCCAGCAGCTTAGACGTAGATTCACCCCTCCACTTT. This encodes CASSLDVDSPLHF.

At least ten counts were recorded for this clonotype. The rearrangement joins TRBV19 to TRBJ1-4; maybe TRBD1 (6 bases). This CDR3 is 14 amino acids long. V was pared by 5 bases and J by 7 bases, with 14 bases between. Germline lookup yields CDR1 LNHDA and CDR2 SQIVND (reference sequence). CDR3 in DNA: TGTGCCAGTAGTGCACAGGGAGGGACTGAAAAACTGTTTTTT. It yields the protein CASSAQGGTEKLFF.

The CDR3: CASSLGQGRNNEQFF. The CDR3 nucleotides read TGTGCCAGTAGTTTAGGACAGGGGCGTAACAATGAGCAGTTCTTC. V and J are TRBV19 and TRBJ2-1; 9 bases are a match to TRBD1. CDR3 size: 15 residues. The V and J ends lost 5 bases and 5 bases, in that order; junction bases with no gene match: 7. Germline-derived CDR1 and CDR2 are LNHDA and SQIVND (reference sequence).

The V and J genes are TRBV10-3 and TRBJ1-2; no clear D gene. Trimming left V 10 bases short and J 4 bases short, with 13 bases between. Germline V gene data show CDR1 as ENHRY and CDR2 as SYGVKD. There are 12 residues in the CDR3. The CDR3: CASMASSYGYTF. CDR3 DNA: TGTGCCAGCATGGCAAGCAGCTATGGCTACACCTTC.

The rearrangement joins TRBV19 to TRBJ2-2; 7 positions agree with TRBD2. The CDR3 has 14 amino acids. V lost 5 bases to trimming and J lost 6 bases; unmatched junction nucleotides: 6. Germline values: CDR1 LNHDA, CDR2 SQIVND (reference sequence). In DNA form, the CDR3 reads TGTGCCAGTAGTTTGGGACTAACGGCCGGGGAGCTGTTTTTT. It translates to CASSLGLTAGELFF.

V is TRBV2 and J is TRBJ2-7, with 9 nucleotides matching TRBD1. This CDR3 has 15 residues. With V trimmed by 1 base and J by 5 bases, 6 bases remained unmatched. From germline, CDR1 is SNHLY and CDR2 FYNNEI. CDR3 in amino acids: CASSEVWDRDNEQYF. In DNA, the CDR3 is TGTGCCAGCAGTGAAGTTTGGGACAGGGACAACGAGCAGTACTTC.

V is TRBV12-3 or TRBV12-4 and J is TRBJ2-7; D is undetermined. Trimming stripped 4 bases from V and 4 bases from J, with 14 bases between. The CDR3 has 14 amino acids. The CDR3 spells CASSSHGRFYEQYF. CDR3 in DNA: TGTGCCAGCAGTTCCCACGGGCGGTTTTACGAGCAGTACTTC.

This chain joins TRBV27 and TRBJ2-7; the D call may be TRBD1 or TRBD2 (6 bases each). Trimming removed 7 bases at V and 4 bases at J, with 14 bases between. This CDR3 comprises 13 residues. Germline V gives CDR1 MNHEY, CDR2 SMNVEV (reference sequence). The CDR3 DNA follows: TGTGCCAGCAAAAGTAGGGGGACTTACGAGCAGTACTTC. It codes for CASKSRGTYEQYF.

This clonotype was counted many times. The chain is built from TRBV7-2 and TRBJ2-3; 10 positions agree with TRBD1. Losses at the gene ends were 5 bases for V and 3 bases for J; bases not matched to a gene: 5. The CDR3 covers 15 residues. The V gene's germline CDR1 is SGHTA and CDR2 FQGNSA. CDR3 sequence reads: CASSRGQGTTDTQYF. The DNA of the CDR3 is TGTGCCAGCAGCAGGGGACAGGGGACGACAGATACGCAGTATTTT.

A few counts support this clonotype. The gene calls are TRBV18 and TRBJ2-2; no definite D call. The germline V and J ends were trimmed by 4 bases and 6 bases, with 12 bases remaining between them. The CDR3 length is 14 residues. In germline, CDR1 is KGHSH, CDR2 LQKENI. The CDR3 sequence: CASSRTAEAGELFF. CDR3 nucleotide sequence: TGTGCCAGCTCACGGACGGCTGAAGCCGGGGAGCTGTTTTTT. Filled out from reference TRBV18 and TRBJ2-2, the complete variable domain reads NAGVMQNPRHLVRRRGQEARLRCSPMKGHSHVYWYRQLPEEGLKFMVYLQKENIIDESGMPKERFSAEFPKEGPSILRIQQVVRGDSAAYFCASSRTAEAGELFFGEGSRLTVL.

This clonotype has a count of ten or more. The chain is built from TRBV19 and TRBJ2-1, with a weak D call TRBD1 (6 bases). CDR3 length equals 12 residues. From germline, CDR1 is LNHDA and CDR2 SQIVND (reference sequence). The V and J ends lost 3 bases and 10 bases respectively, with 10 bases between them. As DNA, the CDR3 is TGTGCCAGTAGTATGGGACAATGGGAGCAGTTCTTC. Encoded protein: CASSMGQWEQFF.

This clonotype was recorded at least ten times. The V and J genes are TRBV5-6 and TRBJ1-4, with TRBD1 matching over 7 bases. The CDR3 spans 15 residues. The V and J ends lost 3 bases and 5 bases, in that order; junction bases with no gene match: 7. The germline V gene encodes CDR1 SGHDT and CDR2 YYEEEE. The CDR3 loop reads CASSSPGQLNEKLFF. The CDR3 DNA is TGTGCCAGCAGCTCGCCGGGACAGCTGAATGAAAAACTGTTTTTT. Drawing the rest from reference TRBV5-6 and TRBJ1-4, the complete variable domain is DAGVTQSPTHLIKTRGQQVTLRCSPKSGHDTVSWYQQALGQGPQFIFQYYEEEERQRGNFPDRFSGHQFPNYSSELNVNALLLGDSALYLCASSSPGQLNEKLFFGSGTQLSVL.

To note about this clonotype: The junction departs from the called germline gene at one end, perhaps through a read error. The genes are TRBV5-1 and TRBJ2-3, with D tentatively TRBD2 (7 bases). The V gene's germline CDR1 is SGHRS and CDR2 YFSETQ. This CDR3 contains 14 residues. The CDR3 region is CASRRGGITDTQYF. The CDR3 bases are TGCGCCAGCAGGAGGGGGGGCATCACAGATACGCAGTACTTT.

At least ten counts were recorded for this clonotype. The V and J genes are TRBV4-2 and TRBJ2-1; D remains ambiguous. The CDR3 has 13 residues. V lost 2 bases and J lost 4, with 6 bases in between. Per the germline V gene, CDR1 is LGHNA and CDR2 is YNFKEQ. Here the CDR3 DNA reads TGTGCCAGCAGCCAACACGCTTACAATGAGCAGTTCTTC. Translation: CASSQHAYNEQFF.

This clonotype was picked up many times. CDR3 residues: CASSRQGGSTGEAFF. The CDR3 DNA sequence: TGTGCCAGCAGCCGACAGGGTGGTTCTACAGGTGAAGCTTTCTTT. The chain couples TRBV9 to TRBJ1-1, with 7 bases that match TRBD1. CDR3 size: 15 residues. J was trimmed by 7 bases and V by 4 bases; bases with no gene match: 13. CDR1 SGDLS and CDR2 YYNGEE come from the germline V gene.

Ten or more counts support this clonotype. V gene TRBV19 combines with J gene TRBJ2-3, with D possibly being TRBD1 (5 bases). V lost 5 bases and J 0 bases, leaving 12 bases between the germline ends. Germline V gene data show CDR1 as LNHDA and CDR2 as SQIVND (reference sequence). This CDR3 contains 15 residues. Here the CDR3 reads CASSFDRGSTDTQYF. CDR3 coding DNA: TGTGCCAGTAGTTTCGACAGAGGAAGCACAGATACGCAGTATTTT.

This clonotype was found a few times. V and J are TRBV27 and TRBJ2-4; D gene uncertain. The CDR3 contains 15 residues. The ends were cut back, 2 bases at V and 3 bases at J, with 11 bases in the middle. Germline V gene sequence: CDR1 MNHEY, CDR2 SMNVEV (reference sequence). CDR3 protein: CASSLQLGNKNIQYF. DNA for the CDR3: TGTGCCAGCAGTTTACAGCTGGGAAACAAAAACATTCAGTACTTC.

In nucleotides, the CDR3 is TGTGCCAGCACTACCGGGACAGGGTCCTACGAGCAGTACTTC. The encoded protein is CASTTGTGSYEQYF. V and J are TRBV6-5 and TRBJ2-7; 9 nucleotides match TRBD1. Germline CDR1 and CDR2: MNHEY and SVGAGI. After removal of 7 bases from V and 1 base from J, the junction contained 5 bases not matched to a gene. This CDR3 has 14 residues.

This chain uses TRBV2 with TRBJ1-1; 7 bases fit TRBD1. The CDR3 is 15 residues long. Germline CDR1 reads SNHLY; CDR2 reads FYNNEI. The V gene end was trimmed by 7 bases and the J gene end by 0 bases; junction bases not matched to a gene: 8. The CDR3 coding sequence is TGTGCCAGCAAACCGGGACAGCCCATGAACACTGAAGCTTTCTTT. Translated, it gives CASKPGQPMNTEAFF.

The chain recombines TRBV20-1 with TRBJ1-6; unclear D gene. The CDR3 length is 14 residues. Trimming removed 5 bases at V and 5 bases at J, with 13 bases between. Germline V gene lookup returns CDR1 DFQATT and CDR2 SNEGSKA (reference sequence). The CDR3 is CSALALAHNSPLHF. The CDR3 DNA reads TGCAGTGCTCTGGCGCTAGCCCATAATTCACCCCTCCACTTT.

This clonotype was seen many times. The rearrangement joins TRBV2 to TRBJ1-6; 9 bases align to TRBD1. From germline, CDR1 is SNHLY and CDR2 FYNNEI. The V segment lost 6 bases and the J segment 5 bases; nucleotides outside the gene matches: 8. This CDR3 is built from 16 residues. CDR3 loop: CASSKTGGRDNSPLHF. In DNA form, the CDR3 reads TGTGCCAGCAGCAAGACAGGGGGTCGAGATAATTCACCCCTCCACTTT. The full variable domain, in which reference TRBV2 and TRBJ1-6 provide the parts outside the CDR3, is EPEVTQTPSHQVTQMGQEVILRCVPISNHLYFYWYRQILGQKVEFLVSFYNNEISEKSEIFDDQFSVERPDGSNFTLKIRSTKLEDSAMYFCASSKTGGRDNSPLHFGNGTRLTVT.

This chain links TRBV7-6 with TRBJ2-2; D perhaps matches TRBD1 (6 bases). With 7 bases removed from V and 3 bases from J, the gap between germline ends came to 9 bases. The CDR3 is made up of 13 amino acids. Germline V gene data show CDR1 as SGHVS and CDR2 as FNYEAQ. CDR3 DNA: TGTGCCAGCAAGGGGGTGGACACCGGGGAGCTGTTTTTT. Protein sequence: CASKGVDTGELFF.

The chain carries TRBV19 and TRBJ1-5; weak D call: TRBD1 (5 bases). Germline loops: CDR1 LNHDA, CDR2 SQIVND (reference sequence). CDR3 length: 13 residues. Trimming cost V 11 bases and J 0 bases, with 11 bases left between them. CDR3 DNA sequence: TGTGCCGGAGGGACGGGTAGCAATCAGCCCCAGCATTTT. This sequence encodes CAGGTGSNQPQHF.

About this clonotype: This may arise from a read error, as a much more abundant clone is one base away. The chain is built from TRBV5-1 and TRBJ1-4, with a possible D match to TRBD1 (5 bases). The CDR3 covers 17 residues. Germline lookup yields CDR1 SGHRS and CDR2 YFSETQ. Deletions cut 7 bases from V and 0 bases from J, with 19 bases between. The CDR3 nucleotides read TGCGCCAGCGGCCCGGGAGGTGGGGGGTCAACTAATGAAAAACTGTTTTTT. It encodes CASGPGGGGSTNEKLFF.

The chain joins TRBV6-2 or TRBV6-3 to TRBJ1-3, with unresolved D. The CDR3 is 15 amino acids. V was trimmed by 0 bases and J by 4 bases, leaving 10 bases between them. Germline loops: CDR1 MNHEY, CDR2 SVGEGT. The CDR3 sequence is CASSYSRTAGNTIYF. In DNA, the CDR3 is TGTGCCAGCAGTTACTCGAGAACGGCCGGAAACACCATATATTTT.

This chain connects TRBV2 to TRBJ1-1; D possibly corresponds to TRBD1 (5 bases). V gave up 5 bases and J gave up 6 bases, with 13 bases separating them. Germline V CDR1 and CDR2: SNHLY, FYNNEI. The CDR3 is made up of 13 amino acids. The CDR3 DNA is TGTGCCAGCAGTCTGGATTGGGGGGCTGAAGCTTTCTTT. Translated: CASSLDWGAEAFF. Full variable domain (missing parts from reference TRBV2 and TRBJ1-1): EPEVTQTPSHQVTQMGQEVILRCVPISNHLYFYWYRQILGQKVEFLVSFYNNEISEKSEIFDDQFSVERPDGSNFTLKIRSTKLEDSAMYFCASSLDWGAEAFFGQGTRLTVV.

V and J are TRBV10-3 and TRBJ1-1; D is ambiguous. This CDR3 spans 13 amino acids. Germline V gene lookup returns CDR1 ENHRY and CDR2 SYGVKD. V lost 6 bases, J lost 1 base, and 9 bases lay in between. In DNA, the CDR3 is TGTGCCATCAGCCACCCTGAGAACACTGAAGCTTTCTTT. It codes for CAISHPENTEAFF.